This TCR beta chain was sequenced during a study of shared clonotypes between healthy human individuals. This table comes from immunoSEQ multiplex PCR, and its TCRdb copy is limited to in-frame clones, with some not included. The data show a few hundred thousand clones, around 97% seen once. Sequenced sample: naive CD4+ T cells sorted from blood. As to subset: CD45RA+ positively selected. The receptor was derived from a woman aged 25-40 years in good health.

The CDR3 reads CASSMTPDNLMSQYF. CDR3 bases: TGTGCCAGCAGCATGACCCCGGACAATCTTATGTCGCAGTACTTC. The chain uses TRBV5-4 and TRBJ2-7, with D possibly TRBD1 on 5 matching bases. CDR3 size: 15 residues. V lost 4 bases and J lost 9, with 23 bases in between. The germline V gene encodes CDR1 SGHNT and CDR2 YYREEE (reference sequence).